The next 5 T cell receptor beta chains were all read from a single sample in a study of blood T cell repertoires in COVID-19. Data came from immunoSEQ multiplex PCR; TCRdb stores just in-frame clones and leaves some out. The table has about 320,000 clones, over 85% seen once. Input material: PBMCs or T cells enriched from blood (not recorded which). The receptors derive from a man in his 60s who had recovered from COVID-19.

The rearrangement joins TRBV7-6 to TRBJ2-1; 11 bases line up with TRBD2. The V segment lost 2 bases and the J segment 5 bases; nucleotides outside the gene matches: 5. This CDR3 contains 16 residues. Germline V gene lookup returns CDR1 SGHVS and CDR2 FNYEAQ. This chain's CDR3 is CASSLSLAGGNNEQFF. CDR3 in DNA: TGTGCCAGCAGCTTAAGCCTAGCGGGAGGAAACAATGAGCAGTTCTTC.

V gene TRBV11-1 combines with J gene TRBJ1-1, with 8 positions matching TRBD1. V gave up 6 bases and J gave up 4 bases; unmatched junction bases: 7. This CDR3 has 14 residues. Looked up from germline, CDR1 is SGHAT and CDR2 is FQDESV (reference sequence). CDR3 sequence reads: CASSYTGGVTEAFF. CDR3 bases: TGTGCCAGCAGTTATACAGGGGGAGTCACTGAAGCTTTCTTT.

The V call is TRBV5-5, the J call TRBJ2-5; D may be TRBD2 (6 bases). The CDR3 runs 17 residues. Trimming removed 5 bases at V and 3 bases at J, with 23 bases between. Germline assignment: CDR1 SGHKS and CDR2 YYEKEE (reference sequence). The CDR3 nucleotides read TGTGCCAGCAGTTCGCTCCTCTCCTCTGGGGGGAAAGAGACCCAGTACTTC. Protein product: CASSSLLSSGGKETQYF.

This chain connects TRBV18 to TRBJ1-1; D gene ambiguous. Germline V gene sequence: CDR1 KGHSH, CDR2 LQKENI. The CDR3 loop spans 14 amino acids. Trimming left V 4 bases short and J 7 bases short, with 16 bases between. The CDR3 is CASSLPGPPHEAFF. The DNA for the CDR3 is TGTGCCAGCTCACTACCGGGCCCTCCGCATGAAGCTTTCTTT.

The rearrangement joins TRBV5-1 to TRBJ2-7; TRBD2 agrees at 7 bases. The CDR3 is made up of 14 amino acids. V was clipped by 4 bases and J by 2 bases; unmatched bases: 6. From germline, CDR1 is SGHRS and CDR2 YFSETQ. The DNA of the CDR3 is TGCGCCAGCAGCGTTGGCGGGGGAACCTACGAGCAGTACTTC. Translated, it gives CASSVGGGTYEQYF.